This T cell receptor beta chain is drawn from a study of regulatory T cells in long-lasting Graves disease. Deletions cut 6 bases from V and 1 base from J, with 16 bases between. The length of the CDR3 is 16 residues. Libraries of TCR beta came from iRepertoire HTBI primers plus Arm-PCR of CDR3 regions. TCRdb redid the calling of the multiplex PCR reads with MiXCR, one entry per CDR3 protein. The table includes approximately 210,000 distinct CDR3 sequences, about 17% detected once. In this sample, this clonotype turned up many times. Time point noted: newly diagnosed GD, antithyroid drugs for less than 3 months. PBMCs were the source of the RNA used for TCR sequencing.

The chain is built from TRBV12-3 or TRBV12-4 and TRBJ2-1; D remains unclear. This clonotype was obtained from a female donor with Graves disease. The starting material was peripheral blood mononuclear cells (PBMCs), obtained at new diagnosis, from a patient treated with antithyroid drugs. The CDR3 coding sequence is TGTGCCAGCAGCCGTCGGACGCCGTCTTCCTACAATGAGCAGTTCTTC. Encoded protein: CASSRRTPSSYNEQFF.